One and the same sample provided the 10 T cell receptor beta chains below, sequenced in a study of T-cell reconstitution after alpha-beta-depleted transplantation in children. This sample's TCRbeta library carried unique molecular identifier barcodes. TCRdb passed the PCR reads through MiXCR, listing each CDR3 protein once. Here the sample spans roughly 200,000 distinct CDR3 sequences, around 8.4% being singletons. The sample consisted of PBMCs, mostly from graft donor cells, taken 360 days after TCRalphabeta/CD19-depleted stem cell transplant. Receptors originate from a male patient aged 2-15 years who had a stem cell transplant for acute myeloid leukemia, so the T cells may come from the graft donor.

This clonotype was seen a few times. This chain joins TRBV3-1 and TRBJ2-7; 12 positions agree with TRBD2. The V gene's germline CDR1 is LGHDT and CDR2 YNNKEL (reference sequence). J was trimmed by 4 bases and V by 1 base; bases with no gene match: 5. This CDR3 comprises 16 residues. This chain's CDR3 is CASSQGTSGEPYEQYV. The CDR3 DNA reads TGTGCCAGCAGCCAAGGGACTAGCGGGGAGCCTTACGAGCAGTACGTC.

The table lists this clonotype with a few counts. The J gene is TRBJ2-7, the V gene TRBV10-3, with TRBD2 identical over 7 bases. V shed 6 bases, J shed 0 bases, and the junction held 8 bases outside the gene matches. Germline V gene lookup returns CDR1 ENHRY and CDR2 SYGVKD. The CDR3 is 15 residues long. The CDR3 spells CAIRPGGTSSYEQYF. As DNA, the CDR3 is TGTGCCATCAGGCCCGGGGGGACCAGCTCCTACGAGCAGTACTTC.

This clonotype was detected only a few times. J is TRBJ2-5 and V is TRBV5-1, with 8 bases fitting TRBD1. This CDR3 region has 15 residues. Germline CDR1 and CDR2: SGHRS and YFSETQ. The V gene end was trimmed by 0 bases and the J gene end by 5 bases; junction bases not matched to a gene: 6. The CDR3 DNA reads TGCGCCAGCAGCTTGGCAGGGGGCTTTTTGGAGACCCAGTACTTC. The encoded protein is CASSLAGGFLETQYF.

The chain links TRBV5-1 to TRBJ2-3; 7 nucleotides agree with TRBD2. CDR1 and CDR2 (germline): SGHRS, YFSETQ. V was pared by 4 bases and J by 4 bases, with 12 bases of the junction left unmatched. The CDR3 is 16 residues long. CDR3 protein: CASSIWGGGPPDTQYF. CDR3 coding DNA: TGCGCCAGCAGCATCTGGGGGGGAGGCCCCCCAGATACGCAGTATTTT.

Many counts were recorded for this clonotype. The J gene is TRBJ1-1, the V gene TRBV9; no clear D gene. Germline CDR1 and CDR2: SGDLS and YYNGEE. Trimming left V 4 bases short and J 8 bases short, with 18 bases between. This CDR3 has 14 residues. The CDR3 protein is CASSPERESTEAFF. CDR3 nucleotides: TGTGCCAGCAGCCCCGAGCGGGAGAGCACAGAAGCTTTCTTT.

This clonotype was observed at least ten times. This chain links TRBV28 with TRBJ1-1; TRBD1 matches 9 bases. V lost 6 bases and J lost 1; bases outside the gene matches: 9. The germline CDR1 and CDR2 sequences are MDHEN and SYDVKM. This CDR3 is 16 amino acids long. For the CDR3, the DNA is TGTGCCAGCAGGGGCCGGGACAGGGCTAGGAACACTGAAGCTTTCTTT. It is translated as CASRGRDRARNTEAFF. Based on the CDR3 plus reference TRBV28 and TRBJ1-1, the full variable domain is DVKVTQSSRYLVKRTGEKVFLECVQDMDHENMFWYRQDPGLGLRLIYFSYDVKMKEKGDIPEGYSVSREKKERFSLILESASTNQTSMYLCASRGRDRARNTEAFFGQGTRLTVV.

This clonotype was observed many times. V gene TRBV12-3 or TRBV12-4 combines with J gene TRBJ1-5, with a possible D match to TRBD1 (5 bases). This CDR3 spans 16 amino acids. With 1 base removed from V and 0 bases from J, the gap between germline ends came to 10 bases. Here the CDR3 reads CASSLEQGVSNQPQHF. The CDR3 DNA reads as TGTGCCAGCAGTTTAGAGCAGGGAGTTAGCAATCAGCCCCAGCATTTT.

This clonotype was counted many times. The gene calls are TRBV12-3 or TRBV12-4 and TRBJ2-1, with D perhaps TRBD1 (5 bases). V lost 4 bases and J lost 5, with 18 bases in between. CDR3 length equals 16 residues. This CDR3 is CASSYRLGQGDNEQFF. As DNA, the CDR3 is TGTGCCAGCAGTTACCGGCTAGGACAAGGGGACAATGAGCAGTTCTTC.

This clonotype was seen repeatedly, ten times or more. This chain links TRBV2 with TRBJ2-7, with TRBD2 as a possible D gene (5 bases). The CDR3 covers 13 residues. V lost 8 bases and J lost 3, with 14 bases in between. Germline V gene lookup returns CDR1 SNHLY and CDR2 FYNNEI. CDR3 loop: CASGGEGYYEQYF. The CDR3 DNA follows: TGTGCCAGCGGAGGCGAAGGATACTACGAGCAGTACTTC.

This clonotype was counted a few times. CDR3 residues: CASSRGEGQGNSPLHF. The CDR3 DNA reads TGTGCCAGCAGCCGAGGAGAGGGGCAGGGGAATTCACCCCTCCACTTT. The chain recombines TRBV12-3 or TRBV12-4 with TRBJ1-6, with a weak D call TRBD1 (6 bases). The CDR3 contains 16 residues. V lost 6 bases to trimming and J lost 7 bases, with 19 bases between them.